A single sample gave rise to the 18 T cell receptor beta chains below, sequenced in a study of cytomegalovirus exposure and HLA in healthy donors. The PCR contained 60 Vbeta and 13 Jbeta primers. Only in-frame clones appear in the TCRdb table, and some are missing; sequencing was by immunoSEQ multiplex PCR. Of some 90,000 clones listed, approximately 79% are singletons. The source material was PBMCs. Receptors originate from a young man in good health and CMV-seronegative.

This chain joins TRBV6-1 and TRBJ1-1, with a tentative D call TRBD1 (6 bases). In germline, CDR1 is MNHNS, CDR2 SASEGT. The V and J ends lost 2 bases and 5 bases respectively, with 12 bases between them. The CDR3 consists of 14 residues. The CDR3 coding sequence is TGTGCCAGCAGTGAATTGTACACAGGGACTGAAGCTTTCTTT. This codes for CASSELYTGTEAFF.

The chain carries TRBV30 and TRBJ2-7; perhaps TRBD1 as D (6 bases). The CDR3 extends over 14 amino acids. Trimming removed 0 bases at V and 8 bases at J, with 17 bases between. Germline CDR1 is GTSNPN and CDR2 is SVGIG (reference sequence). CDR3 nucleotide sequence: TGTGCCTGGAGTGTACAGGGTGGCCGGAGGAAGCAGTACTTC. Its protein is CAWSVQGGRRKQYF.

CDR3 bases: TGTGCCAGCAGCCAAGTTGTAGCGGGGGCGGGGGAGCAGTACTTC. Translated: CASSQVVAGAGEQYF. The genes are TRBV14 and TRBJ2-7; 9 bases align to TRBD2. CDR3 size: 15 residues. The J segment lost 7 bases and the V segment lost 1 base, leaving 8 bases of the junction unmatched. Germline V lookup: CDR1 SGHDN, CDR2 FVKESK. The full variable domain, with the rest looked up from reference TRBV14 and TRBJ2-7, is EAGVTQFPSHSVIEKGQTVTLRCDPISGHDNLYWYRRVMGKEIKFLLHFVKESKQDESGMPNNRFLAERTGGTYSTLKVQPAELEDSGVYFCASSQVVAGAGEQYFGPGTRLTVT.

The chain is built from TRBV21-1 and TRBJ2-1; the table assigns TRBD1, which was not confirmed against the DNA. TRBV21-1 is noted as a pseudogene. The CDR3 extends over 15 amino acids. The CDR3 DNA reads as TGTGCCAGCATCAAACACAGGACAACCTACAATGAGCAGTTCTTC. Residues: CASIKHRTTYNEQFF.

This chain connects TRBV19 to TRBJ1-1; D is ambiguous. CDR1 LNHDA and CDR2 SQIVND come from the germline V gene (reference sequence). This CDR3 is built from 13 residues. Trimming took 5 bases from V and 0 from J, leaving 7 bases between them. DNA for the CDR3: TGTGCCAGTAGTGCGGGGATGAACACTGAAGCTTTCTTT. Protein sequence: CASSAGMNTEAFF.

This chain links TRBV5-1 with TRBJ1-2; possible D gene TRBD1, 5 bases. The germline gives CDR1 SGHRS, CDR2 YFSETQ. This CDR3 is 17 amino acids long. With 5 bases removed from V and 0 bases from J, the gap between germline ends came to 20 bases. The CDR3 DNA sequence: TGCGCCAGCAGGGGGCCTGGAGCAGTCGCCCCTAACTATGGCTACACCTTC. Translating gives CASRGPGAVAPNYGYTF.

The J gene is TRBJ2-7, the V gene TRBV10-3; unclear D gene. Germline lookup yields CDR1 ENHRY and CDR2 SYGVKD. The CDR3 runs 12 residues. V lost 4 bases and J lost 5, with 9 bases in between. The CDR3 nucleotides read TGTGCCATCAGTGTATCTCCCCACGAGCAGTACTTC. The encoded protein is CAISVSPHEQYF.

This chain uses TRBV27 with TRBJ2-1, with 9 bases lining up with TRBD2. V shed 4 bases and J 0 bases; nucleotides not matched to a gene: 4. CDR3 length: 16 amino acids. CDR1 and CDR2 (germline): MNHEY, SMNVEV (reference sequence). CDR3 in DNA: TGTGCCAGCAGTTCTAGCGGGGCGGACTCCTACAATGAGCAGTTCTTC. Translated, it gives CASSSSGADSYNEQFF.

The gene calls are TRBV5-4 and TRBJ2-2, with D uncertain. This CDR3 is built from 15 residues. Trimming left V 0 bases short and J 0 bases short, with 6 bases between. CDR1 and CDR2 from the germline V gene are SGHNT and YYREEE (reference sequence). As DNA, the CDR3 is TGTGCCAGCAGCTTGGACAGTTCGAACACCGGGGAGCTGTTTTTT. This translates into CASSLDSSNTGELFF.

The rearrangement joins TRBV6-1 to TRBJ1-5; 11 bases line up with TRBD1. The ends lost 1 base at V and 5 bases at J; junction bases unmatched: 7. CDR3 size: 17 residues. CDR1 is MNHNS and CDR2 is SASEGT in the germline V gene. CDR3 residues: CASSEVPGQGGDQPQHF. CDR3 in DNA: TGTGCCAGCAGTGAAGTCCCGGGACAGGGGGGCGATCAGCCCCAGCATTTT.

The CDR3, as DNA: TGCGCCAGCAGCTCGAGACAGGCTGGCTACACCTTC. Translated: CASSSRQAGYTF. The chain recombines TRBV5-1 with TRBJ1-2; TRBD1 might be the D (6 bases). Germline CDR1 and CDR2: SGHRS and YFSETQ. Trimming shortened V by 3 bases and J by 7 bases, and 10 bases separated the two germline ends. This CDR3 region has 12 residues.

CDR3 DNA: TGTGCCAGCACTCGAACCGGGTCCCGGACAGGGGGCAGGGGCGAGCAGTACTTC. Its translation: CASTRTGSRTGGRGEQYF. This chain uses TRBV27 with TRBJ2-7; 11 nucleotides match TRBD1. The junction had 20 bases not matched to a gene; V was cut back by 7 bases and J by 6 bases. The CDR3 is 18 residues long. Germline V gives CDR1 MNHEY, CDR2 SMNVEV (reference sequence).

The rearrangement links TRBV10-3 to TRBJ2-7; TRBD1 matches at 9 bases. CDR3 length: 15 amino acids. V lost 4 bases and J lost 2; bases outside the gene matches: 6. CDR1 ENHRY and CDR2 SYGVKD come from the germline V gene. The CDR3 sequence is CAISVNTGGPYEQYF. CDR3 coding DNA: TGTGCCATCAGTGTTAATACAGGGGGCCCCTACGAGCAGTACTTC.

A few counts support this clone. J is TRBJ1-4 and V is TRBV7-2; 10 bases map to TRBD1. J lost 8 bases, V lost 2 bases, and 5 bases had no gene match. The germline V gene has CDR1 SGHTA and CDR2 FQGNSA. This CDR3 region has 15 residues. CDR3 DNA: TGTGCCAGCAGCTTACTAGGACAGGGGGGGGAAAAACTGTTTTTT. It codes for CASSLLGQGGEKLFF.

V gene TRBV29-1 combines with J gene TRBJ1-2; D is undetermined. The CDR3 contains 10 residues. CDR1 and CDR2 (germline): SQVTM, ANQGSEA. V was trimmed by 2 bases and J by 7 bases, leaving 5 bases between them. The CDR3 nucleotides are TGCAGCGTTGAAAGGAGTGGCTACACCTTC. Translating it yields CSVERSGYTF. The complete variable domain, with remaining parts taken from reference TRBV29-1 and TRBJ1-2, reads SAVISQKPSRDICQRGTSLTIQCQVDSQVTMMFWYRQQPGQSLTLIATANQGSEATYESGFVIDKFPISRPNLTFSTLTVSNMSPEDSSIYLCSVERSGYTFGSGTRLTVV.

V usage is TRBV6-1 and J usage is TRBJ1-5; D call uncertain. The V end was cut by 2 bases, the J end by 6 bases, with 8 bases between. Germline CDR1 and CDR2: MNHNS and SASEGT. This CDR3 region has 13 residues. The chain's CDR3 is CASSEMGSQPQHF. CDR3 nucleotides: TGTGCCAGCAGTGAAATGGGGAGTCAGCCCCAGCATTTT.

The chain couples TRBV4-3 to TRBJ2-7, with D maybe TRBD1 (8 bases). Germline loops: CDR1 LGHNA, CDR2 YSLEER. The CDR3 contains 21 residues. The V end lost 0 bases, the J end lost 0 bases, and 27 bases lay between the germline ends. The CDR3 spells CASSQDVGGTGGLRSSYEQYF. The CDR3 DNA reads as TGCGCCAGCAGCCAAGATGTGGGGGGGACAGGAGGATTACGCTCCTCCTACGAGCAGTACTTC.

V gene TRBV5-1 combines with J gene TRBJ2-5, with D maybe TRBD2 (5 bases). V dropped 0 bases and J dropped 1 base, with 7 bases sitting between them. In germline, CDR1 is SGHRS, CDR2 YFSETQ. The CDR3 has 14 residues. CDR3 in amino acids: CASSLGGSQETQYF. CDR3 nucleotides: TGCGCCAGCAGCTTGGGCGGGTCCCAAGAGACCCAGTACTTC.